This entry concerns a single TCR beta chain. The record originates from a study of T-cell memory formation after mild COVID-19. TCRdb re-called the 5' RACE reads with MiXCR, one entry per CDR3 protein. The sample includes 100,000 to 150,000 distinct CDR3 sequences, over 15% seen only once; the top ten take approximately 4.7%. The V and J ends lost 4 bases and 3 bases respectively, with 10 bases between them. Germline CDR1 MNHNY, CDR2 SVGAGI (reference sequence). This CDR3 contains 13 residues. This TCR derives from a man between 18 and 35 years old who had mild COVID-19 (a few samples of this study predate the infection). Cell type and time point are not known. Sequenced input: PBMCs or a T cell subset sorted from them (not recorded which). This chain uses TRBV6-6 with TRBJ2-7; no firm D call. CDR3 region: CASSWGPHYEQYV. The DNA for the CDR3 is TGTGCCAGCAGTTGGGGTCCTCACTACGAGCAGTACGTC.